The rows below give T cell receptor beta chains drawn from one sample of a study of graft-versus-host responses after intestinal transplantation. Only in-frame clones appear in the TCRdb table, and some are missing; sequencing was by immunoSEQ multiplex PCR. The sample has about 27,000 clones, around 76% seen once. Their antigen targets remain unknown. The sequences come from unstimulated CD4+ T cells sorted from spleen or lymph node cells, collected before intestinal transplant. These receptors all come from a human donor who received an intestinal transplant. The CDR3 runs from the conserved cysteine through the conserved F or W. A D gene is named only where the DNA matches it firmly. Not every row has a clone size; where given, it reads once, few, many or a size class.

j_call	clone_size	d_call	v_call	cdr3_aa	cdr3_nt
TRBJ1-2	-	-	TRBV15	CATSRGWDERGYTF	TGTGCCACCAGCAGGGGATGGGACGAGAGGGGCTACACCTTC
TRBJ1-5	-	-	TRBV4-1	CASSQRPLVQPQHF	TGCGCCAGCAGCCAACGACCCTTGGTTCAGCCCCAGCATTTT
TRBJ2-3	few	-	TRBV6-4	CASSPSPTDTQYF	TGTGCCAGCAGCCCGTCACCCACAGATACGCAGTATTTT
TRBJ2-7	-	TRBD1	TRBV30	CAWSPRTGVSYEQYF	TGTGCCTGGAGCCCCCGGACAGGGGTATCCTACGAGCAGTACTTC
TRBJ1-2	-	TRBD1	TRBV6-6	CASRGTANYGYTF	TGTGCCAGCAGAGGGACAGCGAACTATGGCTACACCTTC
TRBJ2-3	-	TRBD2	TRBV6-1	CASSLAGGPSDTQYF	TGTGCCAGCAGTTTAGCGGGAGGGCCCTCAGATACGCAGTATTTT
TRBJ2-1	-	-	TRBV28	CASSQGRDNEQFF	TGTGCCAGCAGTCAAGGACGGGACAATGAGCAGTTCTTC
TRBJ2-7	-	-	TRBV18	CASSPRENYEQYF	TGTGCCAGCTCACCCCGGGAAAACTACGAGCAGTACTTC
TRBJ2-7	-	TRBD2	TRBV7-9	CASSPLSGGDYEQYF	TGTGCCAGCAGCCCCCTATCCGGGGGGGACTACGAGCAGTACTTC
TRBJ1-5	-	TRBD1	TRBV30	CAWSPAGGQPQHF	TGTGCCTGGAGTCCGGCAGGGGGCCAGCCCCAGCATTTT
TRBJ2-1	-	TRBD1	TRBV7-3	CASSLTNRGSSYNEQFF	TGTGCCAGCAGCTTAACCAACAGGGGGTCCTCCTACAATGAGCAGTTCTTC
TRBJ2-7	-	-	TRBV15	CATSRESFYEQYF	TGTGCCACCAGCAGAGAGAGTTTCTACGAGCAGTACTTC
TRBJ1-5	-	-	TRBV5-1	CASSLNGARNQPQHF	TGCGCCAGCAGCTTGAACGGGGCCCGCAATCAGCCCCAGCATTTT
TRBJ1-4	-	-	TRBV6-5	CASSFSRSYEKLFF	TGTGCCAGCAGTTTCAGCCGGAGTTATGAAAAACTGTTTTTT
TRBJ1-5	once	-	TRBV6-5	CASSEYQPQHF	TGTGCCAGCAGTGAATATCAGCCCCAGCATTTT